The clone carrying this TCR beta chain appeared a single time. The sample is drawn from a study of blood T cell repertoires in COVID-19. Study information: T cells, B-cell-depleted T cells, or PBMCs supplied cDNA or gDNA.

There are 14 residues in the CDR3. Germline V lookup: CDR1 SGHNT, CDR2 YENEEA. The J segment lost 3 bases and the V segment lost 7 bases, leaving 9 bases of the junction unmatched. Profiled with immunoSEQ multiplex PCR; TCRdb holds only in-frame clones, not every one. The table includes over 200,000 clones, 80% to 90% detected once. Participants' own reports of clinical history determined their cohort assignment. Symptom resolution, clearance, or two negative PCRs marked donors in Cohort 3 as recovered. The sequencing sample was made of PBMCs or T cells enriched from blood (not recorded which). This TCR was recovered from a man aged 18 to 29 who had recovered from COVID-19. The rearrangement links TRBV11-3 to TRBJ2-7; 7 bases are shared with TRBD1. The DNA of the CDR3 is TGTGCCAGCACTCTGAGGGGGCAGAGCTACGAGCAGTACTTC. It translates to CASTLRGQSYEQYF.